Shown below are 5 T cell receptor beta chains from a single sample sequenced in a study of cytomegalovirus exposure and HLA in healthy donors. Researchers ran the PCR with 60 Vbeta and 13 Jbeta primers. Some clones are missing from TCRdb's copy, which holds only in-frame ones; the method was immunoSEQ multiplex PCR. The repertoire holds about 180,000 clones, with about 80% as singletons. Sequencing was carried out using PBMCs. Receptors were obtained from a man between 25 and 39 years old in good health and CMV-seropositive.

This chain uses TRBV5-1 with TRBJ1-1, with 8 bases aligning to TRBD1. The CDR3 is 14 residues long. Germline V gene lookup returns CDR1 SGHRS and CDR2 YFSETQ. V was pared by 0 bases and J by 4 bases, with 2 bases of the junction left unmatched. CDR3 loop: CASSLGGQGTEAFF. CDR3 DNA sequence: TGCGCCAGCAGCTTGGGAGGACAGGGCACTGAAGCTTTCTTT.

The chain links TRBV10-1 to TRBJ2-7, with D perhaps TRBD1 (5 bases). Trimming cost V 10 bases and J 0 bases, with 16 bases left between them. The CDR3 sequence is 14 residues long. Per the germline V gene, CDR1 is WNHNN and CDR2 is SYGVQD (reference sequence). This chain's CDR3 is CATSEDGASYEQYF. CDR3 coding DNA: TGCGCCACCTCTGAGGATGGGGCCTCCTACGAGCAGTACTTC.

In its sample, this clone was seen a few times. The junction does not match germline at one end; this may be a read error. V and J are TRBV7-9 and TRBJ2-1, with a possible D match to TRBD2 (5 bases). CDR1 and CDR2 (germline): SEHNR, FQNEAQ (reference sequence). CDR3 length: 15 residues. Here the CDR3 reads CASSLDEGPHNEQFF. CDR3 in DNA: TGTGCCAGCAGTTTAGATGAGGGCCCACACAATGAGCAGTTCTTC.

This chain connects TRBV30 to TRBJ1-2; TRBD1 matches 9 bases. J lost 4 bases, V lost 3 bases, and 3 bases had no gene match. Looked up from germline, CDR1 is GTSNPN and CDR2 is SVGIG (reference sequence). The CDR3 has 13 residues. DNA of the CDR3: TGTGCCTGGAGCCGACAGGGGGGCTATGGCTACACCTTC. This translates into CAWSRQGGYGYTF.

The chain links TRBV28 to TRBJ1-5; 7 bases agree with TRBD1. This CDR3 is built from 14 residues. V shed 3 bases, J shed 2 bases, and the junction held 1 base outside the gene matches. Looked up from germline, CDR1 is MDHEN and CDR2 is SYDVKM. The CDR3 reads CASSLGTGNQPQHF. The CDR3 coding sequence is TGTGCCAGCAGTTTGGGGACAGGCAATCAGCCCCAGCATTTT.